Sequencing of this T cell receptor beta chain was carried out in a study of blood T cell repertoires in COVID-19 (dated by TCRdb to the early 2020s). Turning to the overall study: Samples covering the acute and convalescent phases of COVID-19 were provided by collaborators in the United States, Italy and Spain. The material from the prospective study consisted of cDNA or gDNA derived from T cells, B-cell-depleted T cells, or PBMCs. Subjects who had been exposed to COVID-19, were actively infected with it, or had recovered from it provided the deeply sampled blood TCRbeta repertoires that made up the dataset. The repertoires were made available in a free public database intended to serve as a resource for research on the immune response to SARS-CoV-2. The samples were drawn from two sources: the first 160 participants of the ongoing ImmuneRACE study, and 1,000 to 1,500 subjects contributed by 6 global collaborators. The sample metadata nearly always contained a de-identified subject ID, COVID-19 status, age in years and sex. Where available, HLA class I and class II types were obtained from metadata supplied by the sample provider rather than from assay-based typing.

TCRbeta CDR3 regions were amplified from genomic DNA by means of the immunoSEQ Assay, a bias-controlled multiplex PCR. Regarding the original processing steps: The number of nucleated cells in each sample was estimated by amplification of reference gene primers within the assay. To quantify the absolute abundance of each unique TCRbeta CDR3 rearrangement, sequence reads were collapsed and filtered. Productive Simpson clonality was computed per sample as the square root of Simpson's diversity index over productive rearrangements. As stored in TCRdb, this immuneACCESS dataset retains in-frame rearrangements with V and J assigned. A fraction of the clones does not appear; measured against another copy, unresolved V genes explain less than half of the discrepancy, and the remainder lacks a known reason. V and J calls plus clone size are reproduced from that table; the DNA served to infer D and trimming. This sample comprises tens of thousands of clones, 81% of them detected only once. The top ten clones comprise roughly 25% of the sample.

The germline V gene sets CDR1 to SGHTA and CDR2 to FQGTGA. At the junction V is shortened by 5 bases and J by 4 bases; bases outside the gene matches: 7. Including cysteine and phenylalanine, the CDR3 has 14 amino acids. The retained sequence is limited to the CDR3, 42 bases, with the frame set at the first base. Collaborating institutions collected whole blood in K2EDTA tubes following their own protocols. For TCRbeta analysis, collaborators shipped samples in one of three forms: frozen whole blood, isolated PBMCs, or DNA extracted from either of those sample types. Overall results and qualifications from the work: Clinical and demographic metadata were provided uncurated, with the amount varying by source and participant.

With regard to this clone: Which antigen it targets is not known. No base qualities exist here, and no much larger clone lies one base off it.

The chain couples TRBV7-3 to TRBJ2-5; 7 central bases correspond to TRBD2. The specimen sequenced was peripheral blood. The TCR was taken from a man older than 75 with active or convalescent COVID-19. The CDR3 region has the sequence CASSPGTTRETQYF. The DNA sequence is as follows: TGTGCCAGCAGCCCCGGGACTACGAGAGAGACCCAGTACTTC. Reference TRBV7-3 and TRBJ2-5 genes cover what lies past the CDR3, so the full variable domain is GAGVSQTPSNKVTEKGKYVELRCDPISGHTALYWYRQSLGQGPEFLIYFQGTGAADDSGLPNDRFFAVRPEGSVSTLKIQRTERGDSAVYLCASSPGTTRETQYFGPGTRLLVL.